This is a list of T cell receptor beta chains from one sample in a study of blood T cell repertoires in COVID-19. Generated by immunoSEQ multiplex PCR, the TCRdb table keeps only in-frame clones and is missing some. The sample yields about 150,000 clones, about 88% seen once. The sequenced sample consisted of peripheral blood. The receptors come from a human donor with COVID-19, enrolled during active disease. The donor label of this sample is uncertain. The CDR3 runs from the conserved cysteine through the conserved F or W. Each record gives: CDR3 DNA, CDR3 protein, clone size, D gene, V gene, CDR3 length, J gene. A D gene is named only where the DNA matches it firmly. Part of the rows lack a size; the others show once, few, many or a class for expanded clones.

DNA: TGCGCCAGCCGTAGTGTCACAGGGAATGAACTCCTTAATGGCTACACCTTC
CDR3: CASRSVTGNELLNGYTF
size: .
D: .
V: TRBV10-2
length: 17
J: TRBJ1-2

DNA: TGCGCCAGCAGCTTGGTCACGGACTTCAACTATGGCTACACCTTC
CDR3: CASSLVTDFNYGYTF
size: .
D: .
V: TRBV5-1
length: 15
J: TRBJ1-2

DNA: TGTGCCAGCAGCTTAGTCTTGGGCAGGGGCAATGAGCAGTTCTTC
CDR3: CASSLVLGRGNEQFF
size: .
D: .
V: TRBV7-6
length: 15
J: TRBJ2-1

DNA: TGTGCCAGTAGTAGTTTGGCGAGCGGGGGGGCCTTTTATTACAATGAGCAGTTCTTC
CDR3: CASSSLASGGAFYYNEQFF
size: once
D: TRBD2
V: TRBV19
length: 19
J: TRBJ2-1

DNA: TGTGCCACCAGCAGAGATATGAGGGTAAATCAGCCCCAGCATTTT
CDR3: CATSRDMRVNQPQHF
size: .
D: .
V: TRBV15
length: 15
J: TRBJ1-5

DNA: TGTGCCAGCAGCCCTACGGAGGACAGGCAGTACTTC
CDR3: CASSPTEDRQYF
size: .
D: .
V: TRBV11-2
length: 12
J: TRBJ2-7

DNA: TGTGCCAGGTGGGGACAGGGTGACACTGAAGCTTTCTTT
CDR3: CARWGQGDTEAFF
size: .
D: TRBD1
V: TRBV5-3
length: 13
J: TRBJ1-1

DNA: TGTGCCTGGAGTTATCCTGACAGGGCTACGCAGTATTTT
CDR3: CAWSYPDRATQYF
size: .
D: TRBD1
V: TRBV30
length: 13
J: TRBJ2-3

DNA: TGTGCCAGCAGCCGCTGGACAGGGAGCAATCAGCCCCAGCATTTT
CDR3: CASSRWTGSNQPQHF
size: .
D: TRBD1
V: TRBV11-2
length: 15
J: TRBJ1-5

DNA: TGTGCTAGTGGTTTGGCCGTTAGACTAGCGGGAGAGAACGAGCAGTACTTC
CDR3: CASGLAVRLAGENEQYF
size: .
D: TRBD2
V: TRBV12-5
length: 17
J: TRBJ2-7

DNA: TGTGCCAGCAGCTTAACGGGACTTACTAACTATGGCTACACCTTC
CDR3: CASSLTGLTNYGYTF
size: few
D: .
V: TRBV7-9
length: 15
J: TRBJ1-2

DNA: TGCGCCAGCAGCTCGTTAGCGGGGGGGAGTAGAGAGACCCAGTACTTC
CDR3: CASSSLAGGSRETQYF
size: .
D: TRBD2
V: TRBV5-1
length: 16
J: TRBJ2-5

DNA: TGCGCCAGCAGTGAGACCGGGACATCGACCTACGAGCAGTACTTC
CDR3: CASSETGTSTYEQYF
size: .
D: .
V: TRBV10-1
length: 15
J: TRBJ2-7

DNA: TGTGCCAGCAGCCCCCGCCCCTCCGGGTTGCGGTACGAGCAGTACTTC
CDR3: CASSPRPSGLRYEQYF
size: .
D: .
V: TRBV3-1/TRBV3-2
length: 16
J: TRBJ2-7

DNA: TGCGCCAGCAGCCAAGATTTTGACAGGGGCGATATGAACACTGAAGCTTTCTTT
CDR3: CASSQDFDRGDMNTEAFF
size: .
D: TRBD1
V: TRBV4-1
length: 18
J: TRBJ1-1

DNA: TGTGCCAGCAGTGGGAGGGGAAGCTCCTATAATTCACCCCTCCACTTT
CDR3: CASSGRGSSYNSPLHF
size: .
D: .
V: TRBV2
length: 16
J: TRBJ1-6

DNA: TGCGCCAGCAGTGAGTCGGGGGACAACTCCTACGAGCAGTACTTC
CDR3: CASSESGDNSYEQYF
size: once
D: .
V: TRBV10-1
length: 15
J: TRBJ2-7

DNA: TGTGCCAGCAGCGCTCGTCCGGGGGGCCCCGGCAATGAGCAGTTCTTC
CDR3: CASSARPGGPGNEQFF
size: few
D: .
V: TRBV3-1/TRBV3-2
length: 16
J: TRBJ2-1

DNA: TGTGCCAGCTCACCATCCCCAGGCTGGGCTTTCTTT
CDR3: CASSPSPGWAFF
size: .
D: .
V: TRBV18
length: 12
J: TRBJ1-1

DNA: TGCAGCGTGGGGCGGACAGGGAGGGTCGATACGCAGTATTTT
CDR3: CSVGRTGRVDTQYF
size: .
D: .
V: TRBV29-1
length: 14
J: TRBJ2-3

DNA: TGTGCCAGCTCAACCATCCCGGGACAGGTTTCTTACGAGCAGTACTTC
CDR3: CASSTIPGQVSYEQYF
size: .
D: TRBD1
V: TRBV18
length: 16
J: TRBJ2-7

DNA: TGTGCCAGCAGTGGGGGGCGGAGCGAGCAGTACTTC
CDR3: CASSGGRSEQYF
size: .
D: .
V: TRBV2
length: 12
J: TRBJ2-7

DNA: TGTGCCAGCACCCTTGGGGCTGGGGAGCAGTACTTC
CDR3: CASTLGAGEQYF
size: .
D: .
V: TRBV12-3/TRBV12-4
length: 12
J: TRBJ2-7

DNA: TGCGCCAGCAGCCAATTCCTGGGGGAGGGAGAGACCCAGTACTTC
CDR3: CASSQFLGEGETQYF
size: .
D: TRBD2
V: TRBV4-1
length: 15
J: TRBJ2-5

DNA: TGCGCCAGCAGCTTGCTTTCGGGGGAAGCGAACTATGGCTACACCTTC
CDR3: CASSLLSGEANYGYTF
size: once
D: .
V: TRBV5-1
length: 16
J: TRBJ1-2

DNA: TGCGCCAGCAGCCAAGTACTAGCAACCCTCACAGATACGCAGTATTTT
CDR3: CASSQVLATLTDTQYF
size: .
D: .
V: TRBV4-1
length: 16
J: TRBJ2-3

DNA: TGTGCCAGCAGTGTAAGCAGGGCCGCTAACTATGGCTACACCTTC
CDR3: CASSVSRAANYGYTF
size: .
D: .
V: TRBV27
length: 15
J: TRBJ1-2

DNA: TGTGCCAGCTCACTGACAGGGGATGGGGCAGATACGCAGTATTTT
CDR3: CASSLTGDGADTQYF
size: .
D: TRBD1
V: TRBV18
length: 15
J: TRBJ2-3

DNA: TGCGCCAGCAGCACCGGACAGGAAGAGACCCAGTACTTC
CDR3: CASSTGQEETQYF
size: .
D: TRBD1
V: TRBV5-1
length: 13
J: TRBJ2-5

DNA: TGTGCCAGCTCCGGACAGAACTATCAGCCCCAGCATTTT
CDR3: CASSGQNYQPQHF
size: .
D: .
V: TRBV28
length: 13
J: TRBJ1-5

DNA: TGTGCCAGCTCACCCCGGACAGGGCCTTTCTCTGGAAACACCATATATTTT
CDR3: CASSPRTGPFSGNTIYF
size: .
D: TRBD1
V: TRBV18
length: 17
J: TRBJ1-3

DNA: TGTGCCAGCAGGAAAGGCAGGGGGCTACCTCTGACTGGGGCCAACGTCCTGACTTTC
CDR3: CASRKGRGLPLTGANVLTF
size: .
D: TRBD1
V: TRBV2
length: 19
J: TRBJ2-6

DNA: TGTGCCAGTAGTCATCAGGGTGGTTATGGCTACACCTTC
CDR3: CASSHQGGYGYTF
size: .
D: .
V: TRBV19
length: 13
J: TRBJ1-2

DNA: TGTGCCAGCAGCTTGGGGTTTGGGCAGATCGGCCCGCCCCAGCATTTT
CDR3: CASSLGFGQIGPPQHF
size: .
D: .
V: TRBV5-6
length: 16
J: TRBJ1-5

DNA: TGTGCCAGTAGTATGTCCAGGGGTCAGACCTACGAGCAGTACTTC
CDR3: CASSMSRGQTYEQYF
size: once
D: .
V: TRBV19
length: 15
J: TRBJ2-7

DNA: TGCGCCAGCGCTGACAGGGTGAACACTGAAGCTTTCTTT
CDR3: CASADRVNTEAFF
size: .
D: TRBD1
V: TRBV5-1
length: 13
J: TRBJ1-1

DNA: TGTGCCAGCAGCTTAGATCCCGGCAATGAGCAGTTCTTC
CDR3: CASSLDPGNEQFF
size: .
D: .
V: TRBV7-3
length: 13
J: TRBJ2-1